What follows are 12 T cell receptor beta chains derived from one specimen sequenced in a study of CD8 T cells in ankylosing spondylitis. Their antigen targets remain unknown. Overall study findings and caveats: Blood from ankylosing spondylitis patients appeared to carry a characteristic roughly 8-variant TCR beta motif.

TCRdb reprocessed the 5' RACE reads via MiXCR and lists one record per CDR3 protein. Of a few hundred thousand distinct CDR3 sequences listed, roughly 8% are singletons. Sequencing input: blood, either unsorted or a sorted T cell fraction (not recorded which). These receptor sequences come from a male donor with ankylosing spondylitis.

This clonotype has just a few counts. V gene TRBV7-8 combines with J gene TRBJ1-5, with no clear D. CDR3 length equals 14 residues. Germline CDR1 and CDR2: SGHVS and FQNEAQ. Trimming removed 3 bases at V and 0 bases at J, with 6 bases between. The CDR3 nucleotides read TGTGCCAGCAGCTTTCAGTATAGCAATCAGCCCCAGCATTTT. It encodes CASSFQYSNQPQHF. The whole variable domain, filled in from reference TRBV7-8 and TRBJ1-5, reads GAGVSQSPRYKVAKRGQDVALRCDPISGHVSLFWYQQALGQGPEFLTYFQNEAQLDKSGLPSDRFFAERPEGSVSTLKIQRTQQEDSAVYLCASSFQYSNQPQHFGDGTRLSIL.

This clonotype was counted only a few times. CDR3 in amino acids: CASSLGLDYGQIYGYTF. CDR3 DNA: TGTGCCAGCTCACTGGGCCTAGATTACGGACAGATCTATGGCTACACCTTC. J is TRBJ1-2 and V is TRBV18, with D tentatively TRBD1 (6 bases). Deletions cut 4 bases from V and 4 bases from J, with 22 bases between. The CDR3 runs to 17 residues. Germline V gives CDR1 KGHSH, CDR2 LQKENI.

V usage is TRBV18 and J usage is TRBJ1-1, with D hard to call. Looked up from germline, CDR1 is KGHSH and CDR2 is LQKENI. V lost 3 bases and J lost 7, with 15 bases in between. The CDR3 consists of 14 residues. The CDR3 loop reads CASSPSTGRIEAFF. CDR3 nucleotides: TGTGCCAGCTCACCGTCCACCGGGCGAATTGAAGCTTTCTTT.

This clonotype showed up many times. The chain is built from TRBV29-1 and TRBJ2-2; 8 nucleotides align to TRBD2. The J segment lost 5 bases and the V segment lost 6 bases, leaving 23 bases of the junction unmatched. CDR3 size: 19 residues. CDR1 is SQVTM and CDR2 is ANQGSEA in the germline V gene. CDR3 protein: CSVYTPRGSGRTRTGELFF. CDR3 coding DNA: TGCAGCGTCTACACCCCCCGGGGGAGCGGGAGAACCAGGACCGGGGAGCTGTTTTTT.

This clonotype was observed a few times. This CDR3 reads CASSLGDRVGREQFF. DNA for the CDR3: TGTGCCAGCAGTTTAGGGGACAGGGTAGGACGCGAACAGTTCTTC. V and J are TRBV27 and TRBJ2-1, with 9 bases fitting TRBD1. Germline trimming cut 2 bases from V and 13 bases from J; bases unmatched to any gene: 12. There are 15 residues in the CDR3. CDR1 MNHEY and CDR2 SMNVEV come from the germline V gene (reference sequence).

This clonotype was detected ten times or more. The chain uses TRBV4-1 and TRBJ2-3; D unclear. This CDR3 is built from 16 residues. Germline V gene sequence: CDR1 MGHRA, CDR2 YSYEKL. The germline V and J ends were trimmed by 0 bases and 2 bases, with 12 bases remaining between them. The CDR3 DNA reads TGCGCCAGCAGCCAAGATAAGACTCCCGCCACAGATACGCAGTATTTT. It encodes CASSQDKTPATDTQYF.

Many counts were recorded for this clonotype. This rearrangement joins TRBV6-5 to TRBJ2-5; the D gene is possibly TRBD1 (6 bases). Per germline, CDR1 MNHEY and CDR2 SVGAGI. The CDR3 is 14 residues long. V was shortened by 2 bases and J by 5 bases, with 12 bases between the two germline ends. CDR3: CASSYGGVGETQYF. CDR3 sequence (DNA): TGTGCCAGCAGTTACGGGGGCGTAGGGGAGACCCAGTACTTC.

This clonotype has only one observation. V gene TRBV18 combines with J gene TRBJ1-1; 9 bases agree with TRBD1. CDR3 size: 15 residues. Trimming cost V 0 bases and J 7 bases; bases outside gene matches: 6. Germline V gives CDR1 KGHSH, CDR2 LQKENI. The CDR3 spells CASSPPGTGPLEAFF. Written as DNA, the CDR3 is TGTGCCAGCTCACCACCCGGGACAGGGCCTCTTGAAGCTTTCTTT.

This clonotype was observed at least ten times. This CDR3 reads CASGSTRGYGYTF. CDR3 in DNA: TGTGCCAGCGGGAGCACTAGGGGCTATGGCTACACCTTC. The chain couples TRBV12-3 or TRBV12-4 to TRBJ1-2, with D tentatively TRBD1 (5 bases). The CDR3 loop spans 13 amino acids. The ends were cut back, 8 bases at V and 4 bases at J, with 14 bases in the middle.

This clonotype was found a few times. CDR3 region: CATQGGVGEQFF. DNA of the CDR3: TGTGCTACCCAGGGAGGGGTGGGTGAGCAGTTCTTC. The chain employs TRBV12-5 and TRBJ2-1; 7 bases map to TRBD2. This CDR3 is 12 amino acids long. The V and J ends lost 10 bases and 9 bases, in that order; junction bases with no gene match: 9. Germline loops: CDR1 LGHNT, CDR2 FRNRAP. The variable domain in full, with the rest retrieved from reference TRBV12-5 and TRBJ2-1, is DARVTQTPRHKVTEMGQEVTMRCQPILGHNTVFWYRQTMMQGLELLAYFRNRAPLDDSGMPKDRFSAEMPDATLATLKIQPSEPRDSAVYFCATQGGVGEQFFGPGTRLTVL.

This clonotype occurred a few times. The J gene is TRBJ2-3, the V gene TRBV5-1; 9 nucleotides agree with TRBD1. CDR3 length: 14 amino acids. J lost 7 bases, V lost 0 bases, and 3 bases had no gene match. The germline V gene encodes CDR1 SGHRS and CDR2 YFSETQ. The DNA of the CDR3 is TGCGCCAGCAGCTTGGAACAGGGGGCGAATACGCAGTATTTT. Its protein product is CASSLEQGANTQYF. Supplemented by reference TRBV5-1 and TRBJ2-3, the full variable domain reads KAGVTQTPRYLIKTRGQQVTLSCSPISGHRSVSWYQQTPGQGLQFLFEYFSETQRNKGNFPGRFSGRQFSNSRSEMNVSTLELGDSALYLCASSLEQGANTQYFGPGTRLTVL.

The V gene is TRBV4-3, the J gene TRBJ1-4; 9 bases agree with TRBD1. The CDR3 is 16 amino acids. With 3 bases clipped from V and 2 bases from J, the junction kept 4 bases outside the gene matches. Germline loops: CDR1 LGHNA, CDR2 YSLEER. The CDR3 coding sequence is TGCGCCAGCAGCCATGGGACAGGGAGGACTAATGAAAAACTGTTTTTT. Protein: CASSHGTGRTNEKLFF.